The clone carrying this TCR beta chain was seen a handful of times. Its target is not known. TCRdb re-called the RT-PCR reads through MiXCR, storing one row per CDR3 protein. The repertoire holds hundreds of thousands of distinct CDR3 sequences, with less than 8% as singletons. This CDR3 is built from 18 residues. V dropped 5 bases and J dropped 3; count of bases not matched to a gene: 19. CDR1 is SGHVS and CDR2 is FNYEAQ in the germline V gene. These data originate in a study of response to subunit inactivated influenza vaccine. Study-wide results and caveats: Only a handful of new T cells, the authors suggested, are recruited with each seasonal influenza vaccination.

V gene TRBV7-6 combines with J gene TRBJ2-7; 7 positions match TRBD2. The sequenced sample was PBMCs from blood, obtained roughly 24 months after vaccination. The origin of this receptor is a man aged 45 to 75 who received an inactivated influenza vaccine. CDR3 region: CASSQATSWAGDIYEQYF. The CDR3 DNA follows: TGTGCCAGCAGCCAGGCCACCTCTTGGGCGGGAGACATCTACGAGCAGTACTTC. Full variable domain (remainder filled in from reference TRBV7-6 and TRBJ2-7): GAGVSQSPRYKVTKRGQDVALRCDPISGHVSLYWYRQALGQGPEFLTYFNYEAQQDKSGLPNDRFSAERPEGSISTLTIQRTEQRDSAMYRCASSQATSWAGDIYEQYFGPGTRLTVT.